These T cell receptor beta chains were read from a single sample in a study of T cell repertoires in cytomegalovirus infection. MiXCR, applied by TCRdb to the reads, yields one record per CDR3 protein. The data contain around 34,000 distinct CDR3 sequences, around half of them seen just once; the ten biggest clones take up more than 80%. No antigens are known for them. Here the sequenced sample was CD8+ T cells from cultured PBMCs, taken from culture after CMV antigen stimulation. The receptor source for this set is a human donor in good health (CMV status not recorded). Some clones in this sample may be carry-over from other donors' samples. Both conserved end residues are part of each CDR3. D genes are given only for firm matches. Not all rows give a size; the values are once, few, many and, for expanded clones, a class.

TRBJ2-3	TRBV20-1	few	TRBD2	16	TGCAGTGCTTTGACTAGCGGGGGCCACATTCGGACTACGCAGTATTTT	CSALTSGGHIRTTQYF
TRBJ1-2	TRBV19	.	.	13	TGTGCCAGTAGGACCTACGGGGGGGATGGCTACACCTTC	CASRTYGGDGYTF
TRBJ2-1	TRBV7-3	.	TRBD2	15	TGTGCCAGCAGCTCGGGACTAGCGGGAGGCAATGAGCAGTTCTTC	CASSSGLAGGNEQFF
TRBJ2-1	TRBV10-3	few	.	16	TGTGCCATCAGTGAGTCTGGGTCTGGCCTGAACAATGAGCAGTTCTTC	CAISESGSGLNNEQFF
TRBJ2-4	TRBV29-1	.	.	11	TGCAGCGGTACCACCGGTTACATTCAGTACTTC	CSGTTGYIQYF
TRBJ1-3	TRBV7-2	.	.	13	TGTGCCAGCCGCGCGTCCGGCCAGGGAATAATATATTTT	CASRASGQGIIYF
TRBJ2-5	TRBV7-3	once	.	14	TGTGCCAGCAGCTTAACAGGCCCCAAAGAGACCCAGTACTTC	CASSLTGPKETQYF
TRBJ1-1	TRBV7-8	.	TRBD1	14	TGTGCCAGCAGCGTACAGGGGCCCAACACTGAAGCTTTCTTT	CASSVQGPNTEAFF
TRBJ2-7	TRBV2	few	TRBD2	19	TGTGCCAGCAGTGCTCCGCGACTAGCGGGAGGAAAGGGTCCCTACGAGCAGTACTTC	CASSAPRLAGGKGPYEQYF
TRBJ2-7	TRBV20-1	.	.	11	TGCAGTGCAATTGAACTGGGAGAGCAGTACTTC	CSAIELGEQYF
TRBJ2-7	TRBV7-8	.	.	13	TGTGCCAGCAGCTTAGCGAGCCCGTACGAGCAGTACTTC	CASSLASPYEQYF
TRBJ1-1	TRBV28	once	TRBD1	14	TGTGCCAGCAGTGATGACAGGGTGAGCACTGAAGCTTTCTTT	CASSDDRVSTEAFF
TRBJ2-7	TRBV14	.	TRBD2	17	TGTGCCAGCAGCCAAGGGACTAGCGGAGTTTACGGTTGGGAGCAGTACTTC	CASSQGTSGVYGWEQYF
TRBJ2-5	TRBV12-3/TRBV12-4	.	.	16	TGTGCCAGCAGTCCCTCGACGGGGGGAAGGGGGGAGACCCAGTACTTC	CASSPSTGGRGETQYF
TRBJ2-1	TRBV7-4	many	.	13	TGTGCCAGCAGCGAAAGACTAGACGCTGAGCAGTTCTTC	CASSERLDAEQFF
TRBJ1-2	TRBV19	.	.	14	TGTGCCAGTAGTATATATGAGGAGCTCTATGGCTACACCTTC	CASSIYEELYGYTF
TRBJ1-1	TRBV7-9	few	.	16	TGTGCCAGCAGCCCTGGGCGAGGCAGCTTGAACACTGAAGCTTTCTTT	CASSPGRGSLNTEAFF
TRBJ1-1	TRBV7-4	.	.	12	TGTGCCAGCAGCCCGGGGGTGTCTGAAGCTTTCTTT	CASSPGVSEAFF
TRBJ2-1	TRBV6-6	.	TRBD2	17	TGTGCCAGCAGTTACTCGGCCGCGGGAGGGCACTACAATGAGCAGTTCTTC	CASSYSAAGGHYNEQFF
TRBJ2-5	TRBV28	few	TRBD1	15	TGTGCCAGCAGCTCCGGGACAGGGGTTGAGGAGACCCAGTACTTC	CASSSGTGVEETQYF
TRBJ2-7	TRBV7-2	.	TRBD2	14	TGTGCCAGCAGCTTAAAGCGGGGGATCTACGAGCAGTACTTC	CASSLKRGIYEQYF
TRBJ1-1	TRBV3-1	.	.	15	TGTGCCAGCAGCCCCGGGGGGCGGAGGAAGACTGAAGCTTTCTTT	CASSPGGRRKTEAFF
TRBJ2-1	TRBV7-8	few	TRBD2	14	TGTGCCAGCAGCTTTAGCGGGCATGGGGATGAGCAGTTCTTC	CASSFSGHGDEQFF
TRBJ2-1	TRBV28	.	.	13	TGTGCCAGCAGCCTAGGGGCCGGAGATGAGCAGTTCTTC	CASSLGAGDEQFF
TRBJ1-2	TRBV7-9	.	TRBD1	13	TGTGCCACCTCGGACAGGGGGCCGAAGGGCTACACCTTC	CATSDRGPKGYTF
TRBJ2-1	TRBV2	.	TRBD1	14	TGTGCCAGAGCCGACAGGGGGATCAACAATGAGCAGTTCTTC	CARADRGINNEQFF
TRBJ2-7	TRBV27	.	.	16	TGTGCCAGCAGTTCCTCTTCCGGGGAACGGGCCTACGAGCAGTACTTC	CASSSSSGERAYEQYF
TRBJ1-3	TRBV7-8	.	.	15	TGTGCCAGCAGCCCAACGATGTTTCCTGGAAACACCATATATTTT	CASSPTMFPGNTIYF
TRBJ1-2	TRBV29-1	.	.	12	TGCAGCGTTGAAAGGACGGTCTATGGCTACACCTTC	CSVERTVYGYTF
TRBJ2-7	TRBV6-8	.	.	13	TGTGCCAGCAGTTACAAGGCTGTGGGGGAGCAGTACTTC	CASSYKAVGEQYF
TRBJ1-2	TRBV7-2	few	TRBD1	15	TGTGCCAGCAGCTTAGAGGCAGGGGGTGCCTATGGCTACACCTTC	CASSLEAGGAYGYTF
TRBJ2-1	TRBV29-1	.	TRBD1	16	TGCAGCGTCGTGACGTCCGGACAGGGGACCTACAATGAGCAGTTCTTC	CSVVTSGQGTYNEQFF